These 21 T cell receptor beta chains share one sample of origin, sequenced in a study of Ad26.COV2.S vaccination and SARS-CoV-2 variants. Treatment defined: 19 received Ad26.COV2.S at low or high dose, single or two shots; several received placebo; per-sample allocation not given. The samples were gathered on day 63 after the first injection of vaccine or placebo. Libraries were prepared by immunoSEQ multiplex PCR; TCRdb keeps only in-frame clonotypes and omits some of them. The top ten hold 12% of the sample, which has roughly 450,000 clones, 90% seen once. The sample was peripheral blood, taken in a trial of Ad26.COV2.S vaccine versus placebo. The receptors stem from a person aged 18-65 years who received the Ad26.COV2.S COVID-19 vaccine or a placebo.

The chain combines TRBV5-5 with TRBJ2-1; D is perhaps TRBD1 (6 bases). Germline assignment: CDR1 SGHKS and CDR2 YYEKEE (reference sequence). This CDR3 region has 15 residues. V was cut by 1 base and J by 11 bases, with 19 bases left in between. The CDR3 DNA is TGTGCCAGCAGCTTGACGGGACAAGGGCTCTTTCAGCAGTTCTTC. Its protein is CASSLTGQGLFQQFF.

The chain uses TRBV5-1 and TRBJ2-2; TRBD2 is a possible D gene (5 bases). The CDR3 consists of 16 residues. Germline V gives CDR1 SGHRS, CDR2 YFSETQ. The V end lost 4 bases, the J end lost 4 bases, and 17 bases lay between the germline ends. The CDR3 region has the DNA TGCGCCAGCAGCGGTGTCGGGGTCTTGAGCACCGGGGAGCTGTTTTTT. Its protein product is CASSGVGVLSTGELFF. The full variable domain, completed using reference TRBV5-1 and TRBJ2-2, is KAGVTQTPRYLIKTRGQQVTLSCSPISGHRSVSWYQQTPGQGLQFLFEYFSETQRNKGNFPGRFSGRQFSNSRSEMNVSTLELGDSALYLCASSGVGVLSTGELFFGEGSRLTVL.

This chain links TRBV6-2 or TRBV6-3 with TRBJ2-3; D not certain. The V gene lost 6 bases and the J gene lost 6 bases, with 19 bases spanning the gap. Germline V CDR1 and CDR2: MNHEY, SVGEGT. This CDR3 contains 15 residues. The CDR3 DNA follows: TGTGCCAGCAGCCCGGCGAGCCTGCTAGGCGATACGCAGTATTTT. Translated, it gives CASSPASLLGDTQYF.

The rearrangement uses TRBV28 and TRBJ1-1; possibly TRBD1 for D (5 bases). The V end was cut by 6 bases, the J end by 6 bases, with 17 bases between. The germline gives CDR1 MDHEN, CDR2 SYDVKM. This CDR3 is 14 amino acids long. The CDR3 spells CASSPISGDAEAFF. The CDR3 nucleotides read TGTGCCAGCAGCCCTATATCGGGGGATGCTGAAGCTTTCTTT.

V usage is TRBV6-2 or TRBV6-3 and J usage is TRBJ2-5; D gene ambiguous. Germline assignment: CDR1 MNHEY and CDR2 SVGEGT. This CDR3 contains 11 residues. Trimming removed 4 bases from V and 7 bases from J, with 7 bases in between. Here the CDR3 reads CASSSYGTQYF. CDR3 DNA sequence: TGTGCCAGCAGTTCGTATGGGACCCAGTACTTC.

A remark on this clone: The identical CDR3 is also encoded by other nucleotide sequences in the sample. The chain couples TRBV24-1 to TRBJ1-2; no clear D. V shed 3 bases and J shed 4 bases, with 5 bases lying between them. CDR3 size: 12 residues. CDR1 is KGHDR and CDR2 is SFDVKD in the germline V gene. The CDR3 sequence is CATSDRGYGYTF. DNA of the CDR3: TGTGCCACCAGTGATCGGGGCTATGGCTACACCTTC.

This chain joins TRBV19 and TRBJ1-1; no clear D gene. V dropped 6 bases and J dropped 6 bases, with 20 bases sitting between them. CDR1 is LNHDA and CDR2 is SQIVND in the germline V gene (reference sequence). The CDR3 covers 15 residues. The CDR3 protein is CASSVTVGLRAEAFF. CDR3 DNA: TGTGCCAGTAGCGTTACCGTGGGTTTACGAGCTGAAGCTTTCTTT.

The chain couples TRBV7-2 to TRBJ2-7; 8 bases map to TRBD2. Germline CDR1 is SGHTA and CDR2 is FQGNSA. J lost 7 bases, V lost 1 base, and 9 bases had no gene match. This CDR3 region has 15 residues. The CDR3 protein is CASSLERGLAGEQYF. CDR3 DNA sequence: TGTGCCAGCAGCTTAGAAAGAGGGTTAGCGGGGGAGCAGTACTTC.

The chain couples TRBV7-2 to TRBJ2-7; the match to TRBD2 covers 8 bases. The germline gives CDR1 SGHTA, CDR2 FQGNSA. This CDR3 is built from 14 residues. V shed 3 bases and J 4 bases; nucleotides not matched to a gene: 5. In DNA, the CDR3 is TGTGCCAGCAGCTTGGCAGCGGGAGATTACGAGCAGTACTTC. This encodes CASSLAAGDYEQYF.

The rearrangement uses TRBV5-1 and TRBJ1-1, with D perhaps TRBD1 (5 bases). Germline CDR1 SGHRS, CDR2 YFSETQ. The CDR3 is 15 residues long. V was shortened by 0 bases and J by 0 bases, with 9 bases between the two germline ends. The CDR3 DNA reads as TGCGCCAGCAGCTTGGTTGCGGGACTGAACACTGAAGCTTTCTTT. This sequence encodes CASSLVAGLNTEAFF.

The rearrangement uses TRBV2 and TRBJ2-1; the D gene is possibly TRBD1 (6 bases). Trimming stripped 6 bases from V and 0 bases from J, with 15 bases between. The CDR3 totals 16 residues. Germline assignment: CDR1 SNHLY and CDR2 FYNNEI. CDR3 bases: TGTGCCAGCAGGGGGGCCGCGAAGAGCTCCTACAATGAGCAGTTCTTC. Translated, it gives CASRGAAKSSYNEQFF.

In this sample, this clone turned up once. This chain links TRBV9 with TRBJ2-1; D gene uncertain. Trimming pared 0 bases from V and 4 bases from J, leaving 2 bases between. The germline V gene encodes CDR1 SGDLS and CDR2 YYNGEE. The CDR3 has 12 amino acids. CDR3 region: CASSVGYNEQFF. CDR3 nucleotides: TGTGCCAGCAGCGTAGGGTACAATGAGCAGTTCTTC.

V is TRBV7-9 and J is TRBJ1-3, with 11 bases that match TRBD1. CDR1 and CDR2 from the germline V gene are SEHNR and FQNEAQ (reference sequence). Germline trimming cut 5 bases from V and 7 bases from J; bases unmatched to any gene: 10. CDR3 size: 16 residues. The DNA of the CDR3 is TGTGCCAGCAGCCCCCCGGGGACAGGGGGTAAGAACACCATATATTTT. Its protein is CASSPPGTGGKNTIYF.

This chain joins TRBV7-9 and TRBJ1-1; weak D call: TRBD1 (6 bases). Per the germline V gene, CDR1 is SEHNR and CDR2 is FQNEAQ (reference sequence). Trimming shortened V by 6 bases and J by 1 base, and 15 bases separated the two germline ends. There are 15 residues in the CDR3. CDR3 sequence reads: CASRSTDRTNTEAFF. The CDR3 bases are TGTGCCAGCAGGTCCACTGACAGGACGAACACTGAAGCTTTCTTT.

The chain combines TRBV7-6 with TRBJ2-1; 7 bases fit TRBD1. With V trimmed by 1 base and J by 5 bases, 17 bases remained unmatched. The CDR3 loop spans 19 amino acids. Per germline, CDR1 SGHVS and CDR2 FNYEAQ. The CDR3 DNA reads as TGTGCCAGCAGCTTAGTACCCGCGACAGGGACCGGCCTAGACAATGAGCAGTTCTTC. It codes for CASSLVPATGTGLDNEQFF.

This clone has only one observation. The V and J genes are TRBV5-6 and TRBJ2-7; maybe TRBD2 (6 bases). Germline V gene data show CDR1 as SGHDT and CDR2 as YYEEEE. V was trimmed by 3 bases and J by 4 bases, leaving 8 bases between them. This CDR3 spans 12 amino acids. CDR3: CASSSGLYEQYF. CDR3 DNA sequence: TGTGCCAGCAGCTCGGGACTGTACGAGCAGTACTTC.

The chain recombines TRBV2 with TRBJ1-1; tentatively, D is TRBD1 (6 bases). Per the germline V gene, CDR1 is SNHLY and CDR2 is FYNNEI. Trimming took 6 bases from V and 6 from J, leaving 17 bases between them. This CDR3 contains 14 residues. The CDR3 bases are TGTGCCAGCAGCGCGAGTCTAGGGACACCTGAAGCTTTCTTT. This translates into CASSASLGTPEAFF. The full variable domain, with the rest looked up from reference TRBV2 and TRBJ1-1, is EPEVTQTPSHQVTQMGQEVILRCVPISNHLYFYWYRQILGQKVEFLVSFYNNEISEKSEIFDDQFSVERPDGSNFTLKIRSTKLEDSAMYFCASSASLGTPEAFFGQGTRLTVV.

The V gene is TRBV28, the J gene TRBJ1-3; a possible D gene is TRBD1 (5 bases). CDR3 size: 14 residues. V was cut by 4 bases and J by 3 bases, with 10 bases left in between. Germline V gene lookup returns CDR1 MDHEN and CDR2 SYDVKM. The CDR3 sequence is CASSSGQSGNTIYF. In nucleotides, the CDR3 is TGTGCCAGCAGTTCAGGACAAAGTGGAAACACCATATATTTT.

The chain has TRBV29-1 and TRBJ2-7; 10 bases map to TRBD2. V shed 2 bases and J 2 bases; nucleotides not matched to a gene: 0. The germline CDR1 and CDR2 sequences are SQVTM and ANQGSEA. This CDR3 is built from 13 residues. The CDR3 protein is CSVETSGTYEQYF. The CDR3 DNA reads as TGCAGCGTTGAAACTAGCGGGACCTACGAGCAGTACTTC.

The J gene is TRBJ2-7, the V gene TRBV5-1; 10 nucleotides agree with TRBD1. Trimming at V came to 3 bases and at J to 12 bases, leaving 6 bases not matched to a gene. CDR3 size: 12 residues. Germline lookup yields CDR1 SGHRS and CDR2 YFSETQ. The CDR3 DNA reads TGCGCCAGCAGCTCGACAGGGGGCGTCGCGTACTTC. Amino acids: CASSSTGGVAYF.

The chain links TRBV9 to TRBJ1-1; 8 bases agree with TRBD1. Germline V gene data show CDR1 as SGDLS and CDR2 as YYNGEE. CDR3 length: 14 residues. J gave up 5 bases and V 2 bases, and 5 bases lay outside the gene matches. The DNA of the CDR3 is TGTGCCAGCAGCGTGCAGGGGGCTAGTACTGAAGCTTTCTTT. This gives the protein CASSVQGASTEAFF.